This T cell receptor (beta chain) was sequenced for a study of metastatic and nonmetastatic thyroid tumors. On the study more broadly: A comparison of repertoires was made across blood and tumor or nodule tissue from malignant and benign thyroid patients.

Authors' data handling: To classify distant metastasis in papillary thyroid cancer, a model was built from CDR3 differences across clinicopathological groups. TCRdb re-clonotyped the PCR reads through MiXCR. None of the V and J calls come from the authors' own analysis; TCRdb made them. The data show about 32,000 clones, about 19% seen once. Thyroid surgery took place with no prior treatment in any patient. Trimming cost V 1 base and J 5 bases, with 11 bases left between them. The CDR3 runs to 15 residues. Germline loops: CDR1 SGHDN, CDR2 FVKESK. About this clone: Its antigen remains unidentified.

The study's findings and limits: In blood and tumor, TCR beta diversity was reportedly significantly higher in malignant thyroid tumors than in benign nodules.

This sequence joins TRBV14 and TRBJ2-2; D gene ambiguous. The receptor was derived from a female donor with papillary thyroid cancer or a benign thyroid nodule (not recorded which). Some clones in this sample may be carry-over from other donors' samples. The material sequenced was blood. The CDR3 region has the DNA TGTGCCAGCAGCCAAGTTACGGAGATTACCGGGGAGCTGTTTTTT. This codes for CASSQVTEITGELFF.